The rows below give T cell receptor beta chains drawn from one sample of a study of Tregs in tolerant kidney transplant recipients. Some clones are missing from TCRdb's copy, which holds only in-frame ones; the method was immunoSEQ multiplex PCR. In the table there are tens of thousands of clones, 80% to 95% of which are singletons. The starting material was CD4+ T cells from blood (PBMCs), obtained 12 months after the transplant. These receptor sequences come from a human patient who received a combined kidney and bone marrow transplant. Some T cells may be graft donor cells. CDR3s include the opening cysteine and the closing phenylalanine or tryptophan. The D gene is left open where the match is weak. Part of the rows lack a size; the others show once, few, many or a class for expanded clones.

>NA|TRBJ2-3|TRBV10-3|NA
TGTGCCATCAGGGAGCCAGGAGATACGCAGTATTTT
CAIREPGDTQYF
>NA|TRBJ2-5|TRBV11-1|NA
TGTGCCAGCAGCCGGCACTTACAGGGTGGGAAAGAGACCCAGTACTTC
CASSRHLQGGKETQYF
>TRBD1|TRBJ2-2|TRBV18|NA
TGTGCCAGCTCACCACGGACAGGGGGAACCGGGGAGCTGTTTTTT
CASSPRTGGTGELFF
>TRBD1|TRBJ2-7|TRBV9|NA
TGTGCCAGCAGCGTTTCGACAGGGAACCAACTGGGCTACGAGCAGTACTTC
CASSVSTGNQLGYEQYF
>TRBD1|TRBJ1-2|TRBV6-1|NA
TGTGCCAGTCAGGGGGGTAGTGGCTACACCTTC
CASQGGSGYTF
>NA|TRBJ2-7|TRBV11-2|NA
TGTGCCAGCAGCACCGACAGCTACGAGCAGTACTTC
CASSTDSYEQYF
>NA|TRBJ2-7|TRBV19|NA
TGCAACTCCACCATCTACGAGCAGTACTTC
CNSTIYEQYF
>TRBD1|TRBJ2-7|TRBV9|NA
TGTGCCAGCAGCGTAGATGCAGGGGGCTACTCCTACGAGCAGTACTTC
CASSVDAGGYSYEQYF
>NA|TRBJ1-3|TRBV9|NA
TGTGCCAGCAGCGTCGGGACAGGAAACACCATATATTTT
CASSVGTGNTIYF
>TRBD1|TRBJ2-5|TRBV5-3|NA
TGTGCCAGAAGCCCGGACAGGGCAGGAGAGACCCAGTACTTC
CARSPDRAGETQYF
>NA|TRBJ1-2|TRBV6-6|NA
TGTGCCAGCAGTCTGACAGGAGAATACGGCTACACCTTC
CASSLTGEYGYTF
>TRBD1|TRBJ1-5|TRBV5-8|NA
TGTGCCAGCAGCTTGGGAGGCTACAGGGGAGGCAATCAGCCCCAGCATTTT
CASSLGGYRGGNQPQHF
>NA|TRBJ1-2|TRBV18|NA
TGTGCCAGCTCACCACCGGTCAGGGCCTATGGCTACACCTTC
CASSPPVRAYGYTF
>NA|TRBJ1-2|TRBV6-1|NA
TGTGCCAGCAGTGAAGACAGCTATGGCTACACCTTC
CASSEDSYGYTF
>TRBD1|TRBJ2-3|TRBV4-3|NA
TGCGCCAGCAGCCAAACAGGGGGGCATAGCGTTACGCAGTATTTT
CASSQTGGHSVTQYF
>TRBD1|TRBJ1-4|TRBV6-1|few
TGTGCCAGCAGTTTAAGCACAGGGGTTCTGTTTTTT
CASSLSTGVLFF
>TRBD1|TRBJ1-5|TRBV27|NA
TGTGCCAGCCTGACAGGGGGCCTTCAGCCCCAGCATTTT
CASLTGGLQPQHF
>TRBD2|TRBJ2-5|TRBV4-3|NA
TGCGCCAGCAGCCCCTACGCGGGAGAGCCTGAGACCCAGTACTTC
CASSPYAGEPETQYF
>NA|TRBJ2-2|TRBV4-1|NA
TGCGCCAGCAGCCAAAGCAACACCGGGGAGCTGTTTTTT
CASSQSNTGELFF
>TRBD2|TRBJ2-3|TRBV11-1|NA
TGTGCCAGCAGCTTTCAACTAGCGGGAGCAGGCACAGATACGCAGTATTTT
CASSFQLAGAGTDTQYF